This TCR beta chain was retrieved from a study of CD8+CD57+ T cells in acquired aplastic anemia. In the study overall: Sorted CD4+ and CD8+ cell DNA averaged roughly 3.2 ug.

This clonotype was picked up one time. This CDR3 comprises 11 residues. Germline V gives CDR1 SNHLY, CDR2 FYNNEI. The V end was cut by 3 bases, the J end by 10 bases, with 7 bases between. CDR3 and TCR beta VDJ profiling relied on a genomic DNA template. Each CDR3 protein is one row after TCRdb ran MiXCR on the reads. The sample has 150,000 to 200,000 distinct CDR3 sequences, less than 65% seen once. The gene calls are TRBV2 and TRBJ2-1; no clear D gene. The receptor was isolated from a human donor with severe aplastic anemia or a healthy control (not recorded which). The sequencing sample was made of sorted CD4+, CD8+, or CD8+CD57+ T cells (not recorded which) from PBMCs. CDR3 loop: CASSDIGEQFF. CDR3 nucleotide sequence: TGTGCCAGCAGTGACATCGGCGAGCAGTTCTTC.